This entry describes one T cell receptor beta chain. Per the original methods: Amplifying reference gene primers gave estimates of nucleated cell counts. Sequencing used immunoSEQ multiplex PCR; TCRdb keeps in-frame clones, though not all of them. That table supplies the V and J calls and clone size; D and trimming were determined from the DNA. The sample consists of 75,000 or so clones, roughly 87% of them appearing once. CDR1 MNHEY and CDR2 SMNVEV come from the germline V gene (reference sequence). CDR3 size: 15 residues. V was clipped by 8 bases and J by 0 bases, with 11 bases between them. This entry is derived from a study of blood T cell repertoires in COVID-19. About the study: Spain, Italy and the United States supplied samples that represented acute and convalescent COVID-19. T cells, B-cell-depleted T cells, or PBMCs provided the cDNA or gDNA that served as material.

The sequenced sample consisted of peripheral blood. This chain links TRBV27 with TRBJ1-6; D is ambiguous. This TCR was recovered from an older man with acute or convalescent COVID-19. The chain's CDR3 is CASGERSSYNSPLHF. Written as DNA, the CDR3 is TGTGCCAGCGGCGAAAGGAGCTCCTATAATTCACCCCTCCACTTT.